The 5 T cell receptor beta chains given below trace back to one sample, sequenced in a study of shared clonotypes between healthy human individuals. Libraries were prepared by immunoSEQ multiplex PCR; TCRdb keeps only in-frame clonotypes and omits some of them. The sample consists of 2 million to 2.5 million clones, 95% of them appearing once. Sequencing was carried out using naive CD4+ T cells sorted from blood. Described subset: CD45RA+ positively selected. These receptors all come from a man between 18 and 35 years old in good health.

V is TRBV5-1 and J is TRBJ2-2; no clear D gene. V lost 4 bases, J lost 5 bases, and 9 bases lay in between. This CDR3 has 13 amino acids. The germline V gene has CDR1 SGHRS and CDR2 YFSETQ. The CDR3 region is CASSPEGTGELFF. The CDR3 nucleotides read TGCGCCAGCAGCCCGGAAGGGACCGGGGAGCTGTTTTTT.

This rearrangement joins TRBV2 to TRBJ1-6, with 7 bases that match TRBD1. This CDR3 region has 16 residues. Germline V CDR1 and CDR2: SNHLY, FYNNEI. Germline trimming cut 2 bases from V and 6 bases from J; bases unmatched to any gene: 7. The CDR3: CASSESGTDFNSPLHF. The DNA for the CDR3 is TGTGCCAGCAGTGAATCCGGGACAGACTTTAATTCACCCCTCCACTTT.

The rearrangement joins TRBV14 to TRBJ1-2; the match to TRBD1 covers 9 bases. CDR1 and CDR2 from the germline V gene are SGHDN and FVKESK. The CDR3 sequence is 13 residues long. The J segment lost 8 bases and the V segment lost 4 bases, leaving 5 bases of the junction unmatched. CDR3 amino acids: CASSRNRGQGYTF. CDR3 DNA: TGTGCCAGCAGCCGAAACAGGGGGCAAGGCTACACCTTC.

Written as DNA, the CDR3 is TGCGCCAGCAGCCAAGTCGTGCTAGCGGGGAACACAGATACGCAGTATTTT. Translating it yields CASSQVVLAGNTDTQYF. The chain links TRBV4-1 to TRBJ2-3, with TRBD2 matching 9 bases. The trim removed 1 base at V and 2 bases at J, leaving 7 bases unmatched. Germline-derived CDR1 and CDR2 are MGHRA and YSYEKL. The length of the CDR3 is 17 residues.

This clone was seen once. The chain recombines TRBV6-1 with TRBJ2-1; D ambiguous. V lost 0 bases, J lost 10 bases, and 10 bases lay in between. CDR1 and CDR2 from the germline V gene are MNHNS and SASEGT. The CDR3 has 13 residues. The chain's CDR3 is CASSEAGFGEQFF. Here the CDR3 DNA reads TGTGCCAGCAGTGAAGCGGGTTTCGGCGAGCAGTTCTTC.